This TCR beta chain was profiled in a study of shared clonotypes between healthy human individuals. CDR1 and CDR2 (germline): SNHLY, FYNNEI. V was shortened by 4 bases and J by 4 bases, with 16 bases between the two germline ends. CDR3 length: 15 residues. Repertoires were generated with immunoSEQ multiplex PCR, while TCRdb's copy carries only in-frame clones and drops some. The sample holds about 580,000 clones, roughly 98% seen once. A word on this clone: Its antigen is not known.

Naive CD8 populations comprised CD45RO-negative cells positively selected for CCR7, excluding terminally differentiated effector memory CD45RA+ cells. Each donor was a Caucasian adult residing in Nashville, Tennessee. Whole-study results and caveats: It was the non-shared clonotypes that had lower generation probabilities than clonotypes shared by all four donors. Depth was large, yet rarefaction showed that sorted-subset sequencing was incomplete.

Sequencing was performed on naive CD8+ T cells sorted from blood. This chain joins TRBV2 and TRBJ1-2, with D possibly being TRBD1 (5 bases). The origin of this receptor is a man between 25 and 39 years old in good health. The CDR3 bases are TGTGCCAGCAGTGGGGGGGAGGGGCCCGGCTATGGCTACACCTTC. Its protein product is CASSGGEGPGYGYTF.